This T cell receptor beta chain derives from a study of T cell responses to AZD1222 COVID-19 vaccine. Study-wide results and caveats: Epitopes outside B.1.351 and B.1.1.7 mutated regions reportedly drew nearly half of spike TCRs.

Comment on this clone: The antigen is not known.

The V and J ends lost 0 bases and 5 bases, in that order; junction bases with no gene match: 8. The CDR3 loop spans 17 amino acids. Germline-derived CDR1 and CDR2 are SGDLS and YYNGEE. Assay: immunoSEQ multiplex PCR; the TCRdb copy retains only in-frame clones and omits some. The sample includes around 130,000 clones, roughly 94% of them seen just once. The sequence came from an adult in good health. The chain has TRBV9 and TRBJ2-2; 9 bases are shared with TRBD2. Sequences were derived from peripheral blood, sampled on day 0 of AZD1222 vaccination. The DNA for the CDR3 is TGTGCCAGCAGCGTAGAGGCGGGAGGGCCGAGAACCGGGGAGCTGTTTTTT. Residues: CASSVEAGGPRTGELFF.